What follows are 8 T cell receptor beta chains derived from one specimen sequenced in a study of T-cell reconstitution after alpha-beta-depleted transplantation in children. During its preparation, the TCRbeta library received unique molecular identifiers. TCRdb fed the PCR reads into MiXCR, producing one record per CDR3 protein. The table shows around 670,000 distinct CDR3 sequences, with roughly 14% occurring only once. The starting material was PBMCs, obtained before TCRalphabeta/CD19-depleted stem cell transplant. The receptors come from a girl aged 2 to 9 with congenital amegakaryocytic thrombocytopenia, due to receive a stem cell transplant.

Ten or more counts support this clonotype. The chain links TRBV27 to TRBJ2-7; TRBD1 might be the D (5 bases). This CDR3 region has 16 residues. V shed 5 bases and J shed 3 bases, with 20 bases lying between them. The germline CDR1 and CDR2 sequences are MNHEY and SMNVEV (reference sequence). The CDR3 loop reads CASSPSQGPYFYEQYF. CDR3 DNA sequence: TGTGCCAGCAGTCCCTCCCAGGGTCCCTACTTCTACGAGCAGTACTTC.

This clonotype has just a few counts. This chain links TRBV6-1 with TRBJ2-4, with 8 bases lining up with TRBD2. The CDR3 has 17 residues. The V and J ends lost 4 bases and 4 bases, in that order; junction bases with no gene match: 12. Germline CDR1 reads MNHNS; CDR2 reads SASEGT. The CDR3, as DNA: TGTGCCAGCAGTGGAAGCGGGAGAAGTATCGGGAAAAACATTCAGTACTTC. Residues: CASSGSGRSIGKNIQYF.

The chain's CDR3 is CASSSRGLAEIRQETQYF. CDR3 coding DNA: TGTGCCAGCAGTTCTCGAGGACTAGCGGAAATCCGACAAGAGACCCAGTACTTC. The chain carries TRBV3-1 and TRBJ2-5, with 10 bases matching TRBD2. There are 18 residues in the CDR3. V dropped 6 bases and J dropped 2; count of bases not matched to a gene: 15. Germline values: CDR1 LGHDT, CDR2 YNNKEL (reference sequence).

V is TRBV18 and J is TRBJ1-1; the match to TRBD1 covers 7 bases. CDR1 KGHSH and CDR2 LQKENI come from the germline V gene. CDR3 length: 15 amino acids. The V gene end was trimmed by 1 base and the J gene end by 2 bases; junction bases not matched to a gene: 4. The CDR3 DNA sequence: TGTGCCAGCTCACCACGACAGGGCGATAACACTGAAGCTTTCTTT. This codes for CASSPRQGDNTEAFF.

This clonotype appeared many times. The gene calls are TRBV20-1 and TRBJ2-2, with D tentatively TRBD2 (5 bases). V was pared by 5 bases and J by 3 bases, with 10 bases between. Germline assignment: CDR1 DFQATT and CDR2 SNEGSKA (reference sequence). CDR3 length: 13 amino acids. The CDR3 DNA reads as TGCAGTGCTTTTAACGGGGACACCGGGGAGCTGTTTTTT. This gives the protein CSAFNGDTGELFF.

This clonotype occurred many times. The J gene is TRBJ1-2, the V gene TRBV27, with D perhaps TRBD1 (6 bases). CDR3 length equals 14 residues. CDR1 and CDR2 (germline): MNHEY, SMNVEV (reference sequence). V was clipped by 5 bases and J by 0 bases, with 10 bases between them. The CDR3 DNA sequence: TGTGCCAGCAGTCCACAGGGAACTAACTATGGCTACACCTTC. The encoded protein is CASSPQGTNYGYTF.

Concerning this clonotype: This could be a read error, since a much larger clone is one nucleotide away. V gene TRBV3-1 combines with J gene TRBJ2-1; perhaps D is TRBD1 or TRBD2 (6 bases each). Germline loops: CDR1 LGHDT, CDR2 YNNKEL (reference sequence). The CDR3 is 17 residues long. Trimming pared 7 bases from V and 9 bases from J, leaving 28 bases between. The DNA of the CDR3 is TGTGCCAGCACCCCCGGAGGGAACGACAGGTATATGACTGAGCAGTTCTTC. This gives the protein CASTPGGNDRYMTEQFF.

This clonotype was seen more than once but under ten times. This chain connects TRBV10-1 to TRBJ2-1, with 13 bases identical to TRBD2. The V gene end was trimmed by 0 bases and the J gene end by 4 bases; junction bases not matched to a gene: 6. CDR3 length: 18 amino acids. CDR1 is WNHNN, CDR2 SYGVQD, per germline (reference sequence). CDR3: CASSESRTSGRNYNEQFF. DNA of the CDR3: TGCGCCAGCAGTGAGTCGCGGACTAGCGGGAGAAATTACAATGAGCAGTTCTTC.